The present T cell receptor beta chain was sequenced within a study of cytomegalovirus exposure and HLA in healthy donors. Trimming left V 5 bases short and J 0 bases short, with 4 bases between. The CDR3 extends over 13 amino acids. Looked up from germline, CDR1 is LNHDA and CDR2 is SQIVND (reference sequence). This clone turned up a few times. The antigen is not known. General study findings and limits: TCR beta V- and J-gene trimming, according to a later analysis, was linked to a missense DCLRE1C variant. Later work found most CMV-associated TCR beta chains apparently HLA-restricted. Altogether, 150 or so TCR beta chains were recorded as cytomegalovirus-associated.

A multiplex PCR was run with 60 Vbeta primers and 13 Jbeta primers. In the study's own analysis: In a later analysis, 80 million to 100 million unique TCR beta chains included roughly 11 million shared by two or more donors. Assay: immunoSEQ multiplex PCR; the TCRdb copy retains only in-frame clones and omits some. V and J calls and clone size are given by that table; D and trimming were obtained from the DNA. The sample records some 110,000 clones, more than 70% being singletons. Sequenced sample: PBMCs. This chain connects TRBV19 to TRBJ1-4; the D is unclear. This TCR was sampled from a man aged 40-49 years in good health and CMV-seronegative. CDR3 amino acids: CASSPTTNEKLFF. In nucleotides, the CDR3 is TGTGCCAGTAGTCCTACAACTAATGAAAAACTGTTTTTT.